This T cell receptor beta chain derives from a study of cytomegalovirus exposure and HLA in healthy donors. General study results and limits: TCR association rates varied by HLA locus in a later analysis, with DRB1 highest and HLA-C lowest.

As for this clone: No antigen is known for it.

The PCR made use of 60 Vbeta and 13 Jbeta primers. TCRdb keeps only in-frame clones here, not all; method: immunoSEQ multiplex PCR. The sample carries roughly 110,000 clones, 65% to 75% recorded once. The ends lost 4 bases at V and 7 bases at J; junction bases unmatched: 13. Germline V gene sequence: CDR1 SGHAT, CDR2 FQNNGV. The CDR3 is 16 residues long. The TCR sequence derives from a female donor in good health and CMV-seronegative. Sample: PBMCs. The chain uses TRBV11-2 and TRBJ2-1, with 7 bases lining up with TRBD1. CDR3: CASSSHRGITQNEQFF. The CDR3 nucleotides are TGTGCCAGCAGCTCCCACAGGGGAATCACTCAGAATGAGCAGTTCTTC.